This is a list of T cell receptor beta chains from one sample in a study of cytomegalovirus exposure and HLA in healthy donors. Using immunoSEQ multiplex PCR, the repertoire was profiled, and TCRdb retains in-frame clones only, with some absent. The table lists about 170,000 clones, approximately 79% of them singletons. Sequenced: PBMCs. These receptors all come from a woman aged 50 to 60 in good health and CMV-seropositive. Each CDR3 is given with its conserved first and last residue. The D gene is left open where the match is weak. For some rows the clone size is stated as once, few or many, or as a class when expanded; others skip it.

d_call | clone_size | j_call | cdr3_length | v_call | cdr3_nt | cdr3_aa
TRBD2 | . | TRBJ2-1 | 15 | TRBV2 | TGTGCCAGTAGTGCCGGACTAGCGGACTACAATGAGCAGTTCTTC | CASSAGLADYNEQFF
. | . | TRBJ1-1 | 13 | TRBV2 | TGTGCGGCCGTGGGGCAACCGAACACTGAAGCTTTCTTT | CAAVGQPNTEAFF
TRBD1 | . | TRBJ2-6 | 16 | TRBV5-8 | TGTGCCAGCAGCTGGGACAGGGGGACAGGGGCCAACGTCCTGACTTTC | CASSWDRGTGANVLTF
TRBD1 | . | TRBJ1-4 | 14 | TRBV5-5 | TGTGCCAGCAGCCCAGGGGGTCCGGGGGAAAAACTGTTTTTT | CASSPGGPGEKLFF
TRBD1 | few | TRBJ2-4 | 16 | TRBV15 | TGTGCCACCAGCCCCTTTCTAGGACAGGGGGCAAACATTCAGTACTTC | CATSPFLGQGANIQYF
TRBD1 | . | TRBJ1-1 | 18 | TRBV5-6 | TGTGCCAGCAGCTCCCCGGGACAGGGGACTTCCCGTGGCACTGAAGCTTTCTTT | CASSSPGQGTSRGTEAFF
. | few | TRBJ2-6 | 19 | TRBV5-6 | TGTGCCAGCAGCTTGCAGGCAGGGATTGGCTCCTCTGGGGCCAACGTCCTGACTTTC | CASSLQAGIGSSGANVLTF
. | . | TRBJ1-2 | 15 | TRBV6-4 | TGTGCCAGCAGTGACCCCCCCAGGTCATCCGATGGCTACACCTTC | CASSDPPRSSDGYTF
. | . | TRBJ2-5 | 13 | TRBV9 | TGTGCCAGCAGCGTTTGGCCAGAAGAGACCCAGTACTTC | CASSVWPEETQYF
TRBD2 | many | TRBJ2-7 | 14 | TRBV6-6 | TGTGCCAGCAGTTATGGCGGGGGGCCCGGGGAGCAGTACTTC | CASSYGGGPGEQYF
. | . | TRBJ2-3 | 15 | TRBV4-1 | TGCGCCAGCAGACCAGGACAGGGAGGGCCAGATACGCAGTATTTT | CASRPGQGGPDTQYF
. | . | TRBJ2-2 | 15 | TRBV7-2 | TGTGCCAGCAGCCCCGCCCCGACTACCACCGGGGAGCTGTTTTTT | CASSPAPTTTGELFF
TRBD1 | . | TRBJ1-1 | 16 | TRBV2 | TGTGCCAGCAGGGCCGGGACAGGGGGCTGGGACACTGAAGCTTTCTTT | CASRAGTGGWDTEAFF
. | . | TRBJ2-7 | 16 | TRBV4-1 | TGCGCCAGCAGCCATGGGGGGGGCGCGGGGTCCTACGAGCAGTACTTC | CASSHGGGAGSYEQYF
. | . | TRBJ2-7 | 12 | TRBV2 | TGTGCCAGCAGTGAAATGGGGAGCGAGCAGTACTTC | CASSEMGSEQYF
TRBD2 | few | TRBJ2-3 | 15 | TRBV15 | TGTGCCACCAGCAGAGATAGCGGGGGGGCAGATACGCAGTATTTT | CATSRDSGGADTQYF
. | . | TRBJ1-2 | 11 | TRBV20-1 | TGCAGTGCCGTTGCAGGGTATGGCTACACCTTC | CSAVAGYGYTF
. | once | TRBJ2-7 | 14 | TRBV18 | TGTGCCAGCTCACCAAACCTTAGCAGCAACGAGCAGTACTTC | CASSPNLSSNEQYF
TRBD1 | once | TRBJ1-1 | 14 | TRBV28 | TGTGCCAGCAGTTCAAGAATCGGACAGGGGGAAGCTTTCTTT | CASSSRIGQGEAFF
TRBD2 | . | TRBJ2-7 | 15 | TRBV5-1 | TGCGCCAGCAGCTTGAGCGGGACCAGCTCCTACGAGCAGTACTTC | CASSLSGTSSYEQYF
TRBD1 | . | TRBJ2-1 | 15 | TRBV7-2 | TGTGCCAGCAGCCAGGGACAGGGGGTCTACAATGAGCAGTTCTTC | CASSQGQGVYNEQFF
TRBD1 | . | TRBJ1-2 | 12 | TRBV18 | TGTGCCAGCTCAGAGACAGGGGATGGCTACACCTTC | CASSETGDGYTF
TRBD2 | . | TRBJ2-1 | 15 | TRBV28 | TGTGCCAGCTGGGAAGCGGGAGGGCCCCACAATGAGCAGTTCTTC | CASWEAGGPHNEQFF
TRBD1 | . | TRBJ2-5 | 15 | TRBV18 | TGTGCCAGCTCACCAAAGGACAGGGGTCGGGAGACCCAGTACTTC | CASSPKDRGRETQYF
TRBD1 | . | TRBJ1-4 | 15 | TRBV5-6 | TGTGCCAGCAGCTTGCGGACAGGGATTAATGAAAAACTGTTTTTT | CASSLRTGINEKLFF
. | . | TRBJ1-1 | 15 | TRBV18 | TGTGCCAGCTCACTAACCACCGGGGAGGGAACTGAAGCTTTCTTT | CASSLTTGEGTEAFF
TRBD2 | . | TRBJ2-3 | 14 | TRBV9 | TGTGCCAGCAGCGTGGGGGTAGCGGGGGCAACGCAGTATTTT | CASSVGVAGATQYF
TRBD1 | . | TRBJ1-3 | 15 | TRBV15 | TGTGCCACCAGCCGGGACAGGGGGCCTGGAAACACCATATATTTT | CATSRDRGPGNTIYF
TRBD1 | . | TRBJ1-1 | 14 | TRBV29-1 | TGCAGCGTCAAGTGGGACAGGGTGAACACTGAAGCTTTCTTT | CSVKWDRVNTEAFF
. | . | TRBJ2-5 | 13 | TRBV6-5 | TGTGCCAGCACCAAGGGGGTTAATGGGGAGCAGTACTTC | CASTKGVNGEQYF
TRBD2 | . | TRBJ2-3 | 15 | TRBV6-1 | TGTGCCAGCCAGGGGACTAGCGGGGTCACAGATACGCAGTATTTT | CASQGTSGVTDTQYF
TRBD1 | . | TRBJ2-5 | 15 | TRBV23-1 | TGCGCCAGCAGTCAATCAGGGGGACAGTCAGAGACCCAGTACTTC | CASSQSGGQSETQYF
TRBD1 | few | TRBJ1-5 | 17 | TRBV4-1 | TGCGCCAGCAGCCAGAAACCGGGACAGGGGGTAAATCAGCCCCAGCATTTT | CASSQKPGQGVNQPQHF
TRBD1 | . | TRBJ1-5 | 14 | TRBV7-2 | TGTGCCAGCAGCTTTCAGGGGGGCAATCAGCCCCAGCATTTT | CASSFQGGNQPQHF
TRBD2 | . | TRBJ2-3 | 15 | TRBV10-2 | TGCGCCAGCAGCCAAGCGGGGGGCCGCACAGATACGCAGTATTTT | CASSQAGGRTDTQYF
. | once | TRBJ2-1 | 15 | TRBV2 | TGTGCCAGCAGTGAAGTGGGACTGGCGGACAATGAGCAGTTCTTC | CASSEVGLADNEQFF
TRBD2 | . | TRBJ2-7 | 13 | TRBV5-1 | TGCGCCAGCAGCTCTAGCGGGGTCTACGAGCAGTACTTC | CASSSSGVYEQYF
TRBD1 | . | TRBJ1-5 | 16 | TRBV19 | TGTGCCAGTAGTATAGATCCCAGGGGGCTTACTCAGCCCCAGCATTTT | CASSIDPRGLTQPQHF
TRBD1 | . | TRBJ1-2 | 16 | TRBV2 | TGTGCCAGCAGGAGACAGGGGGCGACGTTAGCGTATGGCTACACCTTC | CASRRQGATLAYGYTF
. | . | TRBJ1-1 | 16 | TRBV28 | TGTGCCAGCAGCCGAGGACTGTGGGCAATGAACACTGAAGCTTTCTTT | CASSRGLWAMNTEAFF
. | . | TRBJ2-7 | 15 | TRBV28 | TGTGCCAGCAGCCGGCATACCGGGAGCTCCTACGAGCAGTACTTC | CASSRHTGSSYEQYF
. | few | TRBJ2-6 | 15 | TRBV6-5 | TGTGCCAGCAGTTGGGGGCAATCTGGGGCCAACGTCCTGACTTTC | CASSWGQSGANVLTF
. | . | TRBJ1-1 | 15 | TRBV21-1 | TGTGCCAGCAGCACTGCACAGGGAATTGGCACTGAAGCTTTCTTT | CASSTAQGIGTEAFF